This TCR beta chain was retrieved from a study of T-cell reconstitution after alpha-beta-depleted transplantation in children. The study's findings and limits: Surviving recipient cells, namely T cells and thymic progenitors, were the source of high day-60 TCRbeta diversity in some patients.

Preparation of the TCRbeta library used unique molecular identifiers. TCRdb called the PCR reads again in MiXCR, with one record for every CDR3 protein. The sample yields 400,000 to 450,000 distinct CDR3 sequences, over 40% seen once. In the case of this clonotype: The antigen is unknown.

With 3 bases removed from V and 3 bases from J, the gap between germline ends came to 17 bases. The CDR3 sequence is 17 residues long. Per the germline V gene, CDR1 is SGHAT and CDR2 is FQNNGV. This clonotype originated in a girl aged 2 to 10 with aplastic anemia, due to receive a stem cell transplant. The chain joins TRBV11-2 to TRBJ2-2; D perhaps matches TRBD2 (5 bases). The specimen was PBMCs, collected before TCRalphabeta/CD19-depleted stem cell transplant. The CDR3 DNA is TGTGCCAGCAGCTTCGGCTCCGCACTAGTATACACCGGGGAGCTGTTTTTT. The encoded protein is CASSFGSALVYTGELFF.